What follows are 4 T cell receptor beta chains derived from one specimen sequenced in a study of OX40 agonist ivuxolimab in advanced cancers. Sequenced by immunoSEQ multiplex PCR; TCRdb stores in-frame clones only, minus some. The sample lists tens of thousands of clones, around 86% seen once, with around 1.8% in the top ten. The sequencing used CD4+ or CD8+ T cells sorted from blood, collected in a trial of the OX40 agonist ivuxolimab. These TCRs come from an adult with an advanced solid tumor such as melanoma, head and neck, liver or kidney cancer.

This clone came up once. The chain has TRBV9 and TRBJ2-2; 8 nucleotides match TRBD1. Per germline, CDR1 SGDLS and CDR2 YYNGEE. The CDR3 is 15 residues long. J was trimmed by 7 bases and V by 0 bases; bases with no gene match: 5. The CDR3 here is CASSVGQGLIGELFF. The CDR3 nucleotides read TGTGCCAGCAGCGTAGGACAGGGGTTGATCGGGGAGCTGTTTTTT.

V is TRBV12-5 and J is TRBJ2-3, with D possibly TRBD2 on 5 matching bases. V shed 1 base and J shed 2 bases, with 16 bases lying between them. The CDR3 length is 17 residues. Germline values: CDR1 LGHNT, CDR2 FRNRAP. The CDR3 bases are TGTGCTAGTGGTTTGGAGGGAGTCGACTTTAACACAGATACGCAGTATTTT. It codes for CASGLEGVDFNTDTQYF.

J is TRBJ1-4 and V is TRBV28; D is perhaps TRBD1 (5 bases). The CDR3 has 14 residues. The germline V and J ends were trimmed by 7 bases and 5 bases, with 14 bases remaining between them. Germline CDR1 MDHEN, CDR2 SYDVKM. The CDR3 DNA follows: TGTGCCAGCAACGAGTGGGGCGAGAATGAAAAACTGTTTTTT. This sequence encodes CASNEWGENEKLFF.

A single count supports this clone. In DNA form, the CDR3 reads TGTGCCAGCTCACCGGGTGAGGGGACCCGCACAGATACGCAGTATTTT. This translates into CASSPGEGTRTDTQYF. This chain uses TRBV18 with TRBJ2-3; D possibly matches TRBD1 or TRBD2 (5 bases each). Germline-derived CDR1 and CDR2 are KGHSH and LQKENI. The V gene lost 3 bases and the J gene lost 1 base, with 14 bases spanning the gap. The CDR3 is made up of 16 amino acids.